This T cell receptor beta chain was retrieved from a study of blood T cell repertoires in COVID-19. Looking at the study overall: The United States, Italy and Spain supplied acute and convalescent COVID-19 samples. T cells, B-cell-depleted T cells, or PBMCs provided the cDNA or gDNA that served as material.

In this sample, this clone turned up a few times. The CDR3 covers 13 residues. After removal of 6 bases from V and 3 bases from J, the junction contained 3 bases not matched to a gene. Germline values: CDR1 LGHDT, CDR2 YNNKEL (reference sequence). Seattle participants joined during active infection and were tracked over time. The method was immunoSEQ multiplex PCR; TCRdb's version includes in-frame clones alone and lacks a portion of them. The table has fewer than 200,000 clones, roughly 89% seen once. Sample: peripheral blood. This TCR derives from a woman aged 70 to 79 with COVID-19, enrolled during active disease. The chain combines TRBV3-1 (or the pseudogene TRBV3-2) with TRBJ1-2, with 8 positions matching TRBD1. The CDR3 sequence: CASRGQGDYGYTF. CDR3 in DNA: TGTGCCAGCAGAGGACAGGGCGACTATGGCTACACCTTC.